This T cell receptor (beta chain) appears in the sequencing data of a study of PD-L1 blockade in urothelial cancer. At the level of the study: Typically, measured as a median, blood samples had 140,000 or so T cells.

As to time point: peripheral blood 6 weeks after treatment start. Urothelial carcinoma, locally advanced or metastatic, affected the patients. Trimming removed 7 bases at V and 1 base at J, with 19 bases between. This CDR3 has 16 amino acids. CDR1 is MDHEN and CDR2 is SYDVKM in the germline V gene. Notes on this clone: Its matching antigen is unknown.

Study-wide results and caveats: When pretreatment blood TCR clonality was below the median, it predicted better survival. Durable benefit was linked to greater 3-week expansion of tumor-associated blood clones.

TCRdb keeps only in-frame clones here, not all; method: immunoSEQ multiplex PCR. The sample records 100,000 to 150,000 clones, around 86% being singletons. This TCR derives from a man between 45 and 60 years old with urothelial cancer. This rearrangement joins TRBV28 to TRBJ1-1; weak D call: TRBD1 (6 bases). The starting material was PBMCs, obtained around atezolizumab (anti-PD-L1) treatment. DNA for the CDR3: TGTGCCAGCACCCCGGGGGGCGGACCCTGGAACACTGAAGCTTTCTTT. The encoded protein is CASTPGGGPWNTEAFF.